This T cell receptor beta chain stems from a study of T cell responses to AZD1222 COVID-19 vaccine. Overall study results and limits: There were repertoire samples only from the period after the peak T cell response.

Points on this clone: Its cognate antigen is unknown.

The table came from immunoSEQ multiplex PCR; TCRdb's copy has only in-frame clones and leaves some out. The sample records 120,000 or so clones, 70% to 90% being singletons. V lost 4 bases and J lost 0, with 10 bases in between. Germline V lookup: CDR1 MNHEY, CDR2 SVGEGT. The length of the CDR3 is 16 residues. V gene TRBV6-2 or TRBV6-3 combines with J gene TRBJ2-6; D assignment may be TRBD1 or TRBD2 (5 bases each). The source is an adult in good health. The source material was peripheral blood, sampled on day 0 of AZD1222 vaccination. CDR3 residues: CASSSGPTSGANVLTF. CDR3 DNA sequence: TGTGCCAGCAGTTCGGGACCGACCTCTGGGGCCAACGTCCTGACTTTC.